This entry features one T cell receptor beta chain sequence. Its antigen is as yet unknown. The sample comes from a study of T cell responses to AZD1222 COVID-19 vaccine. The study, taken as a whole, reports: Most donors were white British, females outnumbered males, and clonal diversity was possibly underestimated. Researchers report vaccine-associated CD4 TCRs spanning spike, with dominance at 160-218 and 743-854. At baseline, seropositivity was found in only six or seven AZD1222 recipients.

The protocol was immunoSEQ multiplex PCR, while the TCRdb copy is restricted to in-frame clones and leaves out a portion. The sample carries about 180,000 clones, 85% to 90% recorded once. The V and J ends lost 2 bases and 0 bases, in that order; junction bases with no gene match: 9. This CDR3 is 17 amino acids long. CDR1 GTSNPN and CDR2 SVGIG come from the germline V gene (reference sequence). The sample in question was peripheral blood, obtained 28 days after the second AZD1222 dose. This clonotype was obtained from an adult who received the AZD1222 COVID-19 vaccine. The chain carries TRBV30 and TRBJ1-4; TRBD1 agrees at 7 bases. The CDR3 loop reads CAWSSGGWGTTNEKLFF. The CDR3 DNA reads TGTGCCTGGAGTTCAGGGGGGTGGGGAACAACTAATGAAAAACTGTTTTTT.